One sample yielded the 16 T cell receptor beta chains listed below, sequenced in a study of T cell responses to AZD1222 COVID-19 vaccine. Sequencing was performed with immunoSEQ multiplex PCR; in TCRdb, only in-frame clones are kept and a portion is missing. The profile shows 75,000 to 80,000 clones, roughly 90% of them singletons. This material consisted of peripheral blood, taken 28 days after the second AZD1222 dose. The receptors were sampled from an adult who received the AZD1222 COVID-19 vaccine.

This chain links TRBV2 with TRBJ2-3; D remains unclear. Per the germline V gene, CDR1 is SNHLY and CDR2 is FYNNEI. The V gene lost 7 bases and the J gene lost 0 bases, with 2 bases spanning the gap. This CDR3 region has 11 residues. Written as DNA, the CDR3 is TGTGCCAGCAAGAGCACAGATACGCAGTATTTT. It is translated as CASKSTDTQYF.

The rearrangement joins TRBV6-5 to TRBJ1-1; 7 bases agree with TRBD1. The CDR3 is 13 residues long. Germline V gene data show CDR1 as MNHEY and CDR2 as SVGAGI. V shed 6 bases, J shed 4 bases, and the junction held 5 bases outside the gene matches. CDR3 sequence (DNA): TGTGCCAGCAGCTCACAGGGGTTCACTGAAGCTTTCTTT. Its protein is CASSSQGFTEAFF.

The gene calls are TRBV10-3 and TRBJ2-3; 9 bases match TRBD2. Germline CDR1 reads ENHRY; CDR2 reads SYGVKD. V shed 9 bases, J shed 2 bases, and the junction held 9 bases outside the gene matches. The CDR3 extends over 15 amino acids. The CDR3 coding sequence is TGTGCCATTGGGCTAGCGGGGCTTTACACAGATACGCAGTATTTT. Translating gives CAIGLAGLYTDTQYF.

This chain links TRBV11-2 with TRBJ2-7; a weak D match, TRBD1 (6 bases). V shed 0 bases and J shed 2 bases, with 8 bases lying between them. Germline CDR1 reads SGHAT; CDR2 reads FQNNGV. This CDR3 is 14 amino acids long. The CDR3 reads CASSLEQGPYEQYF. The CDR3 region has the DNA TGTGCCAGCAGCTTAGAACAGGGCCCCTACGAGCAGTACTTC.

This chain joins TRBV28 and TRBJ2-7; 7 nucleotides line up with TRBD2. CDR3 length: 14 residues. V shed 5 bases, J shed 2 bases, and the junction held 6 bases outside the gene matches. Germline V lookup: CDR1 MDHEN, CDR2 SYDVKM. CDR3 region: CASSPPGGTYEQYF. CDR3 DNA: TGTGCCAGCAGTCCTCCGGGGGGAACCTACGAGCAGTACTTC.

The CDR3 bases are TGTGCCAGCTCACCGCCAACTAGCGGGGGCCCGCACTACGAGCAGTACTTC. Protein product: CASSPPTSGGPHYEQYF. This rearrangement joins TRBV18 to TRBJ2-7; 11 nucleotides match TRBD2. The CDR3 is made up of 17 amino acids. The J segment lost 3 bases and the V segment lost 3 bases, leaving 10 bases of the junction unmatched. Germline assignment: CDR1 KGHSH and CDR2 LQKENI.

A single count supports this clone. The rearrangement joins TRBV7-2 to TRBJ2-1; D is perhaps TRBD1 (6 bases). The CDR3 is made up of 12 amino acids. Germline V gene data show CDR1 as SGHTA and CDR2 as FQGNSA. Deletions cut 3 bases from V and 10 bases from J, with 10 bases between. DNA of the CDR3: TGTGCCAGCAGCTTCGAGGGGGACGAGCAGTTCTTC. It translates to CASSFEGDEQFF.

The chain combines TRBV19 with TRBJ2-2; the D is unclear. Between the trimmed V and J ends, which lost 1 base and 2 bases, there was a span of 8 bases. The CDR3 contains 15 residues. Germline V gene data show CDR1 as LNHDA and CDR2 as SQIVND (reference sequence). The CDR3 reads CASSIAGANTGELFF. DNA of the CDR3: TGTGCCAGTAGTATAGCAGGTGCTAACACCGGGGAGCTGTTTTTT.

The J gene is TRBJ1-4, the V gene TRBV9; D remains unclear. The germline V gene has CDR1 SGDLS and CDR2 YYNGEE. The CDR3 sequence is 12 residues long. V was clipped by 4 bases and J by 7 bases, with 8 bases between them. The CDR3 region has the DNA TGTGCCAGCAGCCTAGGAGGTGAAAAACTGTTTTTT. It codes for CASSLGGEKLFF.

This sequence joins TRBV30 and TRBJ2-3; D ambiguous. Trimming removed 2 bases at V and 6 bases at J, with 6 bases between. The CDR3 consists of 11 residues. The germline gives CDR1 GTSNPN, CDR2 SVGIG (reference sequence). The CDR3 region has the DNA TGTGCCTGGAGTCCCGCGGATACGCAGTATTTT. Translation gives CAWSPADTQYF.

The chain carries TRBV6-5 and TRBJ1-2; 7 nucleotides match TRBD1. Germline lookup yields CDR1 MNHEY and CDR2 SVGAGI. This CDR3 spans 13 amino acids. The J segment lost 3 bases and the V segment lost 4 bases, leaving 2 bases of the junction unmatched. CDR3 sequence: CASSFTGDYGYTF. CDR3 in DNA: TGTGCCAGCAGTTTCACAGGGGACTATGGCTACACCTTC.

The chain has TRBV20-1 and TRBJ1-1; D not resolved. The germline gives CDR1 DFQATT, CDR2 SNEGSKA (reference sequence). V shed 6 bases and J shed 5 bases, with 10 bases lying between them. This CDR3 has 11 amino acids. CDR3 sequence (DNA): TGCAGTGCCCTAAGTGAGACTGAAGCTTTCTTT. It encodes CSALSETEAFF.

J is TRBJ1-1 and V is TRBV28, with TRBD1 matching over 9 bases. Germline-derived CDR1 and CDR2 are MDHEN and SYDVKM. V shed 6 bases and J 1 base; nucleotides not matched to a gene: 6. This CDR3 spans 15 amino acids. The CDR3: CASSTQGAGNTEAFF. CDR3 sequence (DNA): TGTGCCAGCAGCACACAGGGGGCGGGGAACACTGAAGCTTTCTTT.

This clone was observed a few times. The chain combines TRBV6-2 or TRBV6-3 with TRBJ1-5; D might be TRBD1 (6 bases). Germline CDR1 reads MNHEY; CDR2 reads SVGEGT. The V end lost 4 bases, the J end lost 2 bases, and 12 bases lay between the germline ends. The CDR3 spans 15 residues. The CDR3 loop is CASSLGGAGNQPQHF. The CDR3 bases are TGTGCCAGCAGTTTAGGGGGGGCCGGCAATCAGCCCCAGCATTTT.

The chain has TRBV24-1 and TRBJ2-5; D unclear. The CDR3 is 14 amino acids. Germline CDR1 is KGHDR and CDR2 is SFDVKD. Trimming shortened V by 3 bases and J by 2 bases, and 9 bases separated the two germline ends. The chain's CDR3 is CATSDAGLQETQYF. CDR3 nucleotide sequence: TGTGCCACCAGTGATGCCGGGCTGCAAGAGACCCAGTACTTC.

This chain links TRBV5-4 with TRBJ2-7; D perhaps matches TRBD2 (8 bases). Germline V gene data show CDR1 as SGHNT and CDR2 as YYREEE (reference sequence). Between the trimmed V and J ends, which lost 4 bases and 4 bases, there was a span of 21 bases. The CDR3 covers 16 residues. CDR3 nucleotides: TGTGCCAGCAGCGGGGTGGGGGACAGCGGGGGTTACGAGCAGTACTTC. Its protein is CASSGVGDSGGYEQYF.